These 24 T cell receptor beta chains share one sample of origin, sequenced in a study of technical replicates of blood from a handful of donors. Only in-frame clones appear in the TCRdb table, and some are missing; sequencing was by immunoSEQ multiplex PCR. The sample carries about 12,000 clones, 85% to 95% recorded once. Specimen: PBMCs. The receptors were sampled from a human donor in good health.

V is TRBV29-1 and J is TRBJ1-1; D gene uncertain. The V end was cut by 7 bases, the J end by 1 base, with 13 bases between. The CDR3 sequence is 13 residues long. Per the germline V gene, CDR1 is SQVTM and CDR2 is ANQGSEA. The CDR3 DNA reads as TGCAGCGGCTACCAGTCAGGGAACACTGAAGCTTTCTTT. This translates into CSGYQSGNTEAFF.

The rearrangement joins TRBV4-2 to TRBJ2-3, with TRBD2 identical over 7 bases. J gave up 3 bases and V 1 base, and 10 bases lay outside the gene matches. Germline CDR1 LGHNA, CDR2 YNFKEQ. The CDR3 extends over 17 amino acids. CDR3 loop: CASSQGAGGGPTDTQYF. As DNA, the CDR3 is TGTGCCAGCAGCCAAGGCGCCGGGGGAGGGCCAACAGATACGCAGTATTTT.

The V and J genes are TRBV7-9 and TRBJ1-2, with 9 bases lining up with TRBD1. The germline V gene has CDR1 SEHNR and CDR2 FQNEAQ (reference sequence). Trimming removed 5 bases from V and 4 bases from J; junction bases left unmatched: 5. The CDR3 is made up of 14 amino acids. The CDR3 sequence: CASSAQGAGYGYTF. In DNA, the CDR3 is TGTGCCAGCAGCGCACAGGGGGCCGGCTATGGCTACACCTTC.

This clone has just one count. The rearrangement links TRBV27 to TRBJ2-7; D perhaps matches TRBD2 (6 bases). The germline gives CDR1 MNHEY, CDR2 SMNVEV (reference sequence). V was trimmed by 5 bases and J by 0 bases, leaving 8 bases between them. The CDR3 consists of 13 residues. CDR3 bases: TGTGCCAGCAGTCGGGACTCCTCCTACGAGCAGTACTTC. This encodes CASSRDSSYEQYF.

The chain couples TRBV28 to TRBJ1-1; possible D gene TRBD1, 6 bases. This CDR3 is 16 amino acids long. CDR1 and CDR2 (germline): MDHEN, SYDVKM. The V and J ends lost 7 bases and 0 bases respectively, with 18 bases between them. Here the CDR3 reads CASTPPGGPMNTEAFF. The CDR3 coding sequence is TGTGCCAGCACACCCCCTGGGGGCCCTATGAACACTGAAGCTTTCTTT.

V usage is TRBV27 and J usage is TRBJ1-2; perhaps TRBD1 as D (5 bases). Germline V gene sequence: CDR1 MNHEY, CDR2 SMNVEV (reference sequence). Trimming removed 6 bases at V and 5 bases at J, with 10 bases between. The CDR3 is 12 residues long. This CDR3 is CASSPAGYGYTF. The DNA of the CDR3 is TGTGCCAGCAGCCCAGCAGGGTATGGCTACACCTTC.

This chain's CDR3 is CASSQQQTPNTGELFF. DNA of the CDR3: TGTGCCAGCAGCCAACAACAGACACCTAACACCGGGGAGCTGTTTTTT. The rearrangement links TRBV4-2 to TRBJ2-2; unclear D gene. Trimming removed 2 bases at V and 2 bases at J, with 12 bases between. Germline assignment: CDR1 LGHNA and CDR2 YNFKEQ. This CDR3 is built from 16 residues.

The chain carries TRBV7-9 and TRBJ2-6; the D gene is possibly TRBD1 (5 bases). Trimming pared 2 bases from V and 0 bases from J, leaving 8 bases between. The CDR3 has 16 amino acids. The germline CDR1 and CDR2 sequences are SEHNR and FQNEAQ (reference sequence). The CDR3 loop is CASSLWTTSGANVLTF. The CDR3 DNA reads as TGTGCCAGCAGCTTATGGACAACCTCTGGGGCCAACGTCCTGACTTTC.

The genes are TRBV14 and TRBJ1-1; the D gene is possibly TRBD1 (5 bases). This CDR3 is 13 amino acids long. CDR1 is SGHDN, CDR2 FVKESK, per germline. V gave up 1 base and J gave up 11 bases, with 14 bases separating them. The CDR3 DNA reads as TGTGCCAGCAGCCAAGGGACATTTGTGGGGGCTTTCTTT. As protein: CASSQGTFVGAFF.

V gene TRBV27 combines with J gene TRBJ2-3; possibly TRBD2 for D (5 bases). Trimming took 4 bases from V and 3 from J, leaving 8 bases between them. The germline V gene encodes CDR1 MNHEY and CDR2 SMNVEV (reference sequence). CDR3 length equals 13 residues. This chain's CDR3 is CASSSWETDTQYF. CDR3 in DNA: TGTGCCAGCAGTTCGTGGGAGACAGATACGCAGTATTTT.

In nucleotides, the CDR3 is TGTGCCAGCAGTTACTCTGGTCTAACCGGGGAGCTGTTTTTT. Protein: CASSYSGLTGELFF. The rearrangement uses TRBV6-5 and TRBJ2-2; no reliable D call. Germline V gene data show CDR1 as MNHEY and CDR2 as SVGAGI. The ends were cut back, 0 bases at V and 5 bases at J, with 7 bases in the middle. The CDR3 has 14 residues.

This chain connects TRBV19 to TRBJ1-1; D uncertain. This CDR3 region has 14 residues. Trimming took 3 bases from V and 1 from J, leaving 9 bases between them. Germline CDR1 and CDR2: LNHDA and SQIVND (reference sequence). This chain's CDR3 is CASSMSQANTEAFF. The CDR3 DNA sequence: TGTGCCAGTAGTATGAGTCAGGCGAACACTGAAGCTTTCTTT. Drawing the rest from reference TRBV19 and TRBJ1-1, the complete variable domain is DGGITQSPKYLFRKEGQNVTLSCEQNLNHDAMYWYRQDPGQGLRLIYYSQIVNDFQKGDIAEGYSVSREKKESFPLTVTSAQKNPTAFYLCASSMSQANTEAFFGQGTRLTVV.

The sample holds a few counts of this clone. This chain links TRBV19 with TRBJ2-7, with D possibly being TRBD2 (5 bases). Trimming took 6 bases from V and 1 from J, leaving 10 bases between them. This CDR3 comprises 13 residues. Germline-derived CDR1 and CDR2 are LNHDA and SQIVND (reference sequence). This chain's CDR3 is CASRDLVSYEQYF. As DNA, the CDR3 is TGTGCCAGTAGGGACTTGGTTTCCTACGAGCAGTACTTC.

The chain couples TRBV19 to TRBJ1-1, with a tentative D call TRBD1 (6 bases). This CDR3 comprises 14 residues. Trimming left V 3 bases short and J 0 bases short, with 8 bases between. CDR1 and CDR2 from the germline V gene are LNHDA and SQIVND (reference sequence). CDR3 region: CASSMDRVNTEAFF. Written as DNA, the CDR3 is TGTGCCAGTAGTATGGACAGAGTGAACACTGAAGCTTTCTTT.

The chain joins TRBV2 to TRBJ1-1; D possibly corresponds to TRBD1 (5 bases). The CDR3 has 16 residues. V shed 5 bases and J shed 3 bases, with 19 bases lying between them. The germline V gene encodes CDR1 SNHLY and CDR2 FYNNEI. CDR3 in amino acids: CASSYGDLSLDTEAFF. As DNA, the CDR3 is TGTGCCAGCAGTTACGGGGACTTGAGTTTGGACACTGAAGCTTTCTTT.

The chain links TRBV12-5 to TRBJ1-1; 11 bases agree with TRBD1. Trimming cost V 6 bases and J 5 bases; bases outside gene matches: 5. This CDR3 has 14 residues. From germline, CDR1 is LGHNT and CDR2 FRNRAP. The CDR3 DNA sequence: TGTGCTAGTGGGGGGACAGGGGGATTTACTGAAGCTTTCTTT. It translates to CASGGTGGFTEAFF.

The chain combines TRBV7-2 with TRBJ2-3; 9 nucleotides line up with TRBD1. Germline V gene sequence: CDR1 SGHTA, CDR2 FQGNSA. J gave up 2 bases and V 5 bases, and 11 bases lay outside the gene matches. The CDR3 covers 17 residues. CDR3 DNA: TGTGCCAGCAGCCGATCCAGGACAGGGGTCTCCACAGATACGCAGTATTTT. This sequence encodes CASSRSRTGVSTDTQYF.

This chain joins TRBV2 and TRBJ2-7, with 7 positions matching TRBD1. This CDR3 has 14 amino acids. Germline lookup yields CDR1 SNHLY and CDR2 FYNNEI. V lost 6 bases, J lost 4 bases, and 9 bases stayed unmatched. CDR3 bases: TGTGCCAGCAGCGACACGACAGGGCAGTACGAGCAGTACTTC. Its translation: CASSDTTGQYEQYF.

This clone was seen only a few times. The CDR3 sequence is CASPDLSTGSEAFF. As DNA, the CDR3 is TGTGCCAGCCCCGACCTTTCGACAGGCAGCGAGGCTTTCTTT. The chain has TRBV25-1 and TRBJ1-1; possibly TRBD1 for D (6 bases). CDR1 and CDR2 from the germline V gene are MGHDK and SYGVNS. CDR3 length equals 14 residues. Trimming cost V 8 bases and J 11 bases, with 24 bases left between them.

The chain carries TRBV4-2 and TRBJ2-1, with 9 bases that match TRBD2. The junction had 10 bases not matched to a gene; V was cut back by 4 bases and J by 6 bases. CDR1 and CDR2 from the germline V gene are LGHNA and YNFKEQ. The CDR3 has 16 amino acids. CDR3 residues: CASSPGGLAGINEQFF. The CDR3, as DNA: TGTGCCAGCAGCCCAGGGGGTCTAGCGGGAATCAATGAGCAGTTCTTC.

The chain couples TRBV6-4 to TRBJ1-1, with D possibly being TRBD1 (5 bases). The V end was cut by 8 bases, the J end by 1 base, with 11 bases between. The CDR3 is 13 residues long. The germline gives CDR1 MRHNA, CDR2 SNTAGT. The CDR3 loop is CASAAGPNTEAFF. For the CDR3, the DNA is TGTGCCAGCGCGGCAGGGCCGAACACTGAAGCTTTCTTT.

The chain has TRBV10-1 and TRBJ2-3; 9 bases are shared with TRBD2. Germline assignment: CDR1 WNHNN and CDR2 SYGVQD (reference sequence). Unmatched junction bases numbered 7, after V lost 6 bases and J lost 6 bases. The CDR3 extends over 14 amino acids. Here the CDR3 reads CASSARGTSDTQYF. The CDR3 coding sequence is TGCGCCAGCAGCGCGAGAGGGACTAGCGATACGCAGTATTTT.

This CDR3 is CAWAVGFYGLADQETQYF. In DNA, the CDR3 is TGTGCCTGGGCCGTTGGATTCTATGGACTAGCAGACCAAGAGACCCAGTACTTC. V usage is TRBV30 and J usage is TRBJ2-5, with TRBD2 matching 8 bases. The junction had 17 bases not matched to a gene; V was cut back by 5 bases and J by 0 bases. CDR1 and CDR2 (germline): GTSNPN, SVGIG (reference sequence). CDR3 size: 18 residues.

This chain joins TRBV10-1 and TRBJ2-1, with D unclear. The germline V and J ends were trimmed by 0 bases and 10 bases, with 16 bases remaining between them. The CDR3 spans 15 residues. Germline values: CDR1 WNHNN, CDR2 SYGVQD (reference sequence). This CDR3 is CASSESQPPGREQFF. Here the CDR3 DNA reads TGCGCCAGCAGTGAGTCGCAGCCCCCTGGGCGAGAGCAGTTCTTC.